This T cell receptor (beta chain) was observed in a study of T cell responses to AZD1222 COVID-19 vaccine. Analysis merged second doses at about 4 or about 12 weeks. Details on this clone: The antigen remains unidentified.

General study findings and limits: Along spike, vaccine-associated CD4 TCRs were found throughout, with dominance at 160-218 and 743-854. Samples come after the peak T cell response, not at day 14. Once two AZD1222 doses were given, Spike-specific TCR breadth and depth went up.

V was cut by 1 base and J by 2 bases, with 2 bases left in between. The CDR3 has 12 amino acids. CDR1 and CDR2 (germline): MNHNS, SASEGT. Data came from immunoSEQ multiplex PCR; TCRdb stores just in-frame clones and leaves some out. The sample contains some 120,000 clones, 92% of which appear only once. The sample in question was peripheral blood, obtained 28 days after the second AZD1222 dose. The V call is TRBV6-1, the J call TRBJ1-2; the D is unclear. This TCR was recovered from an adult who received the AZD1222 COVID-19 vaccine. CDR3 coding DNA: TGTGCCAGCAGTGAAGTAAACTATGGCTACACCTTC. Encoded protein: CASSEVNYGYTF.